This paragraph reports one T cell receptor beta chain. Its antigen remains unknown. Primers included in the PCR were 60 Vbeta and 13 Jbeta primers. Clones were sequenced by immunoSEQ multiplex PCR, and TCRdb holds only the in-frame ones, with some missing. This table has about 200,000 clones, approximately 86% appearing once. This entry belongs to a study of cytomegalovirus exposure and HLA in healthy donors. General study points: Earlier results showed most TCR beta V segments being productive about 87% or about 30% of the time.

The CDR3 spans 11 residues. Germline V lookup: CDR1 DFQATT, CDR2 SNEGSKA (reference sequence). Trimming cost V 6 bases and J 13 bases, with 16 bases left between them. V gene TRBV20-1 combines with J gene TRBJ2-1; unclear D gene. The material sequenced was PBMCs. The clonotype was recovered from a woman aged 25 to 39 in good health and CMV-seronegative. This CDR3 is CSATQTETQFF. CDR3 coding DNA: TGCAGTGCCACCCAGACGGAGACCCAGTTCTTC.